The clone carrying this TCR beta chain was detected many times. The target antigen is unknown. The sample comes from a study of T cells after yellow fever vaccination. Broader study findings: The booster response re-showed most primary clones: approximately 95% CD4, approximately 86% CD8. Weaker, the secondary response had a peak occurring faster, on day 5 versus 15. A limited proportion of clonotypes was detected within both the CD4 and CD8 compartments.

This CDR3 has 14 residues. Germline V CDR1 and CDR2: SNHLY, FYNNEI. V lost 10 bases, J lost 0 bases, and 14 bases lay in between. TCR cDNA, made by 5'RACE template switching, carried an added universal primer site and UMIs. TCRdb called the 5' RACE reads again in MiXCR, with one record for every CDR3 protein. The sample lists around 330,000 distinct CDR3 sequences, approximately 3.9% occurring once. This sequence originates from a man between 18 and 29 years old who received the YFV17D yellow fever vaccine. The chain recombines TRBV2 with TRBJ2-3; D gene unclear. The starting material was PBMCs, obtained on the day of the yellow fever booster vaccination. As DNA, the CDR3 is TGTGCCACCAAGACGGCCCCTAGCACAGATACGCAGTATTTT. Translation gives CATKTAPSTDTQYF.